A single sample gave rise to the 28 T cell receptor beta chains below, sequenced in a study of blood T cell repertoires in COVID-19. Profiling relied on immunoSEQ multiplex PCR, and the TCRdb table lists in-frame clones only, not all of them. Found here are a few hundred thousand clones, more than 70% of them singletons; the top ten hold roughly 1.1%. Sequencing was done on a sample of peripheral blood. Receptors were obtained from a woman aged 45 to 65 with acute or convalescent COVID-19.

The chain carries TRBV29-1 and TRBJ2-2, with D perhaps matching TRBD2 (6 bases). Germline V gives CDR1 SQVTM, CDR2 ANQGSEA. The CDR3 extends over 14 amino acids. V was clipped by 5 bases and J by 5 bases, with 15 bases between them. DNA for the CDR3: TGCAGCGTTCAGGAGGCGCGGGAAACCGGGGAGCTGTTTTTT. The encoded protein is CSVQEARETGELFF.

The CDR3 sequence: CASSLLAPSTDTQYF. DNA for the CDR3: TGTGCCAGCAGCTTGCTAGCGCCCAGCACAGATACGCAGTATTTT. The chain joins TRBV5-4 to TRBJ2-3; weak D call: TRBD2 (6 bases). This CDR3 has 15 residues. CDR1 and CDR2 from the germline V gene are SGHNT and YYREEE (reference sequence). The V end lost 1 base, the J end lost 0 bases, and 9 bases lay between the germline ends. The variable domain in full, completed from reference TRBV5-4 and TRBJ2-3, reads ETGVTQSPTHLIKTRGQQVTLRCSSQSGHNTVSWYQQALGQGPQFIFQYYREEENGRGNFPPRFSGLQFPNYSSELNVNALELDDSALYLCASSLLAPSTDTQYFGPGTRLTVL.

The chain links TRBV5-1 to TRBJ1-2; 10 nucleotides line up with TRBD1. This CDR3 region has 14 residues. V dropped 4 bases and J dropped 3; count of bases not matched to a gene: 3. CDR1 SGHRS and CDR2 YFSETQ come from the germline V gene. DNA for the CDR3: TGCGCCAGCAGCGACAGGGGGCGAGACTATGGCTACACCTTC. This encodes CASSDRGRDYGYTF. Complete variable domain (other parts from reference TRBV5-1 and TRBJ1-2): KAGVTQTPRYLIKTRGQQVTLSCSPISGHRSVSWYQQTPGQGLQFLFEYFSETQRNKGNFPGRFSGRQFSNSRSEMNVSTLELGDSALYLCASSDRGRDYGYTFGSGTRLTVV.

J is TRBJ1-2 and V is TRBV19, with D perhaps TRBD1 (6 bases). CDR3 length equals 15 residues. Trimming removed 5 bases at V and 0 bases at J, with 13 bases between. Germline V gene sequence: CDR1 LNHDA, CDR2 SQIVND (reference sequence). The CDR3 DNA reads TGTGCCAGTAGTCCAAGGGGGTATGCTAACTATGGCTACACCTTC. This codes for CASSPRGYANYGYTF.

This chain joins TRBV14 and TRBJ1-1; D gene uncertain. Trimming took off 4 bases at V and 4 bases at J, with 10 bases between the two ends. Germline CDR1 and CDR2: SGHDN and FVKESK. The CDR3 spans 13 residues. CDR3 protein: CASSPTVVTEAFF. The CDR3 DNA follows: TGTGCCAGCAGCCCTACGGTTGTCACTGAAGCTTTCTTT.

The chain uses TRBV28 and TRBJ1-2; 7 nucleotides match TRBD1. The CDR3 consists of 17 residues. Looked up from germline, CDR1 is MDHEN and CDR2 is SYDVKM. With V trimmed by 5 bases and J by 1 base, 13 bases remained unmatched. The CDR3 loop reads CASSEAGQLYLNYGYTF. CDR3 DNA sequence: TGTGCCAGCAGTGAGGCGGGACAGCTTTACCTTAACTATGGCTACACCTTC.

This chain joins TRBV5-4 and TRBJ2-3; a possible D gene is TRBD2 (6 bases). Trimming left V 6 bases short and J 0 bases short, with 14 bases between. CDR3 length: 15 amino acids. Germline values: CDR1 SGHNT, CDR2 YYREEE (reference sequence). The CDR3 DNA follows: TGTGCCAGCAAAAGAGGACTACTGAGCACAGATACGCAGTATTTT. Protein product: CASKRGLLSTDTQYF.

The J gene is TRBJ1-6, the V gene TRBV4-3, with D tentatively TRBD1 (5 bases). Per germline, CDR1 LGHNA and CDR2 YSLEER. This CDR3 comprises 15 residues. V was shortened by 0 bases and J by 8 bases, with 11 bases between the two germline ends. The CDR3 DNA reads as TGCGCCAGCAGCCAAGATCAGGGATCCGATTCACCCCTCCACTTT. Translated: CASSQDQGSDSPLHF.

The V call is TRBV29-1, the J call TRBJ1-1, with D possibly TRBD1 on 5 matching bases. CDR1 SQVTM and CDR2 ANQGSEA come from the germline V gene. This CDR3 is 15 amino acids long. The V gene lost 2 bases and the J gene lost 3 bases, with 16 bases spanning the gap. CDR3 sequence reads: CSVERGGRRDTEAFF. Written as DNA, the CDR3 is TGCAGCGTTGAACGGGGAGGCCGCAGGGACACTGAAGCTTTCTTT.

The chain couples TRBV7-8 to TRBJ2-7, with 7 bases identical to TRBD2. The CDR3 sequence is 15 residues long. The germline V gene encodes CDR1 SGHVS and CDR2 FQNEAQ. J lost 3 bases, V lost 1 base, and 6 bases had no gene match. The CDR3 reads CASSLGPSGVYEQYF. The CDR3 region has the DNA TGTGCCAGCAGCTTAGGGCCTAGCGGAGTCTACGAGCAGTACTTC. The entire variable domain, with the rest obtained from reference TRBV7-8 and TRBJ2-7, is as follows: GAGVSQSPRYKVAKRGQDVALRCDPISGHVSLFWYQQALGQGPEFLTYFQNEAQLDKSGLPSDRFFAERPEGSVSTLKIQRTQQEDSAVYLCASSLGPSGVYEQYFGPGTRLTVT.

This clone was seen more than once but under ten times. V and J are TRBV2 and TRBJ2-5, with TRBD1 as a possible D gene (5 bases). Trimming removed 6 bases at V and 0 bases at J, with 5 bases between. Germline loops: CDR1 SNHLY, CDR2 FYNNEI. The CDR3 is made up of 12 amino acids. The CDR3 is CASSRDQETQYF. DNA of the CDR3: TGTGCCAGCAGCAGGGACCAAGAGACCCAGTACTTC. Full variable domain (missing parts from reference TRBV2 and TRBJ2-5): EPEVTQTPSHQVTQMGQEVILRCVPISNHLYFYWYRQILGQKVEFLVSFYNNEISEKSEIFDDQFSVERPDGSNFTLKIRSTKLEDSAMYFCASSRDQETQYFGPGTRLLVL.

In its sample, this clone was seen a few times. This rearrangement joins TRBV11-2 to TRBJ2-7, with a weak D call TRBD2 (6 bases). CDR3 size: 14 residues. With 5 bases removed from V and 1 base from J, the gap between germline ends came to 12 bases. Germline V lookup: CDR1 SGHAT, CDR2 FQNNGV. DNA of the CDR3: TGTGCCAGCAGCGTGGGAGGCGTATCCTACGAGCAGTACGTC. Its protein is CASSVGGVSYEQYV.

This clone appeared a few times. The chain employs TRBV5-1 and TRBJ2-1, with a weak D call TRBD1 (6 bases). The CDR3 length is 14 residues. The ends were cut back, 4 bases at V and 9 bases at J, with 17 bases in the middle. The V gene's germline CDR1 is SGHRS and CDR2 YFSETQ. The CDR3 sequence: CASSPEPTGSEQFF. CDR3 coding DNA: TGCGCCAGCAGCCCTGAACCCACAGGGAGTGAGCAGTTCTTC.

This clone was seen a single time. The rearrangement links TRBV14 to TRBJ2-1, with 8 bases lining up with TRBD1. Trimming at V came to 4 bases and at J to 5 bases, leaving 10 bases not matched to a gene. The CDR3 is made up of 16 amino acids. Germline CDR1 reads SGHDN; CDR2 reads FVKESK. This chain's CDR3 is CASSLIGQGRHNEQFF. The CDR3 DNA is TGTGCCAGCAGCCTAATAGGACAGGGACGACACAATGAGCAGTTCTTC. Supplemented by reference TRBV14 and TRBJ2-1, the full variable domain reads EAGVTQFPSHSVIEKGQTVTLRCDPISGHDNLYWYRRVMGKEIKFLLHFVKESKQDESGMPNNRFLAERTGGTYSTLKVQPAELEDSGVYFCASSLIGQGRHNEQFFGPGTRLTVL.

The chain is built from TRBV18 and TRBJ1-6, with TRBD1 as a possible D gene (5 bases). V was pared by 3 bases and J by 9 bases, with 6 bases between. Germline-derived CDR1 and CDR2 are KGHSH and LQKENI. The CDR3 covers 12 residues. The CDR3 coding sequence is TGTGCCAGCTCACCCGGGGGTTCACCCCTCCACTTT. It yields the protein CASSPGGSPLHF.

This chain uses TRBV4-1 with TRBJ2-3; 9 nucleotides align to TRBD2. V lost 4 bases, J lost 1 base, and 3 bases stayed unmatched. Per the germline V gene, CDR1 is MGHRA and CDR2 is YSYEKL. This CDR3 comprises 15 residues. The CDR3: CASSPIAGGTDTQYF. The CDR3 coding sequence is TGCGCCAGCAGCCCTATAGCGGGGGGCACAGATACGCAGTATTTT.

This CDR3 is CASSSYLQGLAKNIQYF. The CDR3 DNA follows: TGCGCCAGCAGCTCCTACTTACAGGGGCTAGCCAAAAACATTCAGTACTTC. The chain has TRBV5-1 and TRBJ2-4; 7 bases map to TRBD1. The CDR3 contains 17 residues. J gave up 0 bases and V 3 bases, and 9 bases lay outside the gene matches. CDR1 is SGHRS and CDR2 is YFSETQ in the germline V gene.

This chain uses TRBV5-4 with TRBJ1-1, with D tentatively TRBD1 (6 bases). Germline V gene data show CDR1 as SGHNT and CDR2 as YYREEE (reference sequence). The CDR3 covers 14 residues. V was pared by 3 bases and J by 1 base, with 10 bases between. CDR3 amino acids: CASSWDITNTEAFF. CDR3 DNA: TGTGCCAGCAGCTGGGACATTACGAACACTGAAGCTTTCTTT.

The rearrangement links TRBV5-4 to TRBJ2-7, with TRBD2 matching over 7 bases. The CDR3 consists of 14 residues. V gave up 2 bases and J gave up 4 bases; unmatched junction bases: 6. The germline CDR1 and CDR2 sequences are SGHNT and YYREEE (reference sequence). The chain's CDR3 is CASSFKREPYEQYF. CDR3 nucleotide sequence: TGTGCCAGCAGCTTTAAGCGGGAACCGTACGAGCAGTACTTC.

The chain carries TRBV18 and TRBJ1-2; 9 nucleotides agree with TRBD1. The CDR3 runs 14 residues. Per the germline V gene, CDR1 is KGHSH and CDR2 is LQKENI. The V and J ends lost 3 bases and 8 bases, in that order; junction bases with no gene match: 7. CDR3: CASSPSTGGDGYTF. In nucleotides, the CDR3 is TGTGCCAGCTCACCTTCTACAGGGGGCGACGGCTACACCTTC.

As regards this clone: The same CDR3 can be traced to other DNA sequences in this sample. This chain uses TRBV5-4 with TRBJ1-2; D call uncertain. This CDR3 is 13 amino acids long. Germline values: CDR1 SGHNT, CDR2 YYREEE (reference sequence). Trimming cost V 0 bases and J 4 bases, with 7 bases left between them. Written as DNA, the CDR3 is TGTGCCAGCAGCTTGGACAGCATCTATGGCTACACCTTC. Translation gives CASSLDSIYGYTF.

This clone was detected a few times. The chain links TRBV11-2 to TRBJ1-5, with D tentatively TRBD1 (5 bases). Germline CDR1 is SGHAT and CDR2 is FQNNGV. V lost 1 base to trimming and J lost 7 bases, with 8 bases between them. The CDR3 covers 13 residues. The CDR3 region has the DNA TGTGCCAGCAGCTTAGGGGAGGGGCAGCCCCAGCATTTT. It encodes CASSLGEGQPQHF.

The table lists this clone with a few counts. The chain joins TRBV2 to TRBJ2-3; no definite D call. The germline gives CDR1 SNHLY, CDR2 FYNNEI. The CDR3 covers 11 residues. V was cut by 7 bases and J by 3 bases, with 5 bases left in between. CDR3 sequence reads: CASIRTDTQYF. CDR3 in DNA: TGTGCCAGCATCCGTACAGATACGCAGTATTTT.

The chain employs TRBV27 and TRBJ2-7, with 8 positions matching TRBD1. The CDR3 is 14 amino acids. CDR1 MNHEY and CDR2 SMNVEV come from the germline V gene (reference sequence). V shed 6 bases, J shed 1 base, and the junction held 5 bases outside the gene matches. DNA for the CDR3: TGTGCCAGCAGACGCAGGACAGGGTCCTACGAGCAGTACTTC. Translating it yields CASRRRTGSYEQYF.

J is TRBJ2-5 and V is TRBV24-1, with 7 bases aligning to TRBD1. The CDR3 is made up of 13 amino acids. Germline CDR1 reads KGHDR; CDR2 reads SFDVKD. V was pared by 7 bases and J by 2 bases, with 3 bases of the junction left unmatched. The CDR3 bases are TGTGCCACCAGAGGGACAGTTCAAGAGACCCAGTACTTC. It specifies CATRGTVQETQYF.

The chain employs TRBV9 and TRBJ1-2; possible D gene TRBD1, 5 bases. Trimming cost V 3 bases and J 4 bases, with 13 bases left between them. Germline assignment: CDR1 SGDLS and CDR2 YYNGEE. The CDR3 sequence is 14 residues long. The CDR3 sequence: CASSDGHGSYGYTF. The CDR3 DNA sequence: TGTGCCAGCAGCGATGGACATGGAAGCTATGGCTACACCTTC.

V usage is TRBV27 and J usage is TRBJ2-2; 9 bases fit TRBD1. V trimming: 6 bases; J trimming: 6 bases; junction bases outside the gene matches: 8. The CDR3 covers 15 residues. The V gene's germline CDR1 is MNHEY and CDR2 SMNVEV (reference sequence). This chain's CDR3 is CASSPTGQGSGELFF. The CDR3 bases are TGTGCCAGCAGCCCCACGGGACAGGGTTCCGGGGAGCTGTTTTTT.

The rearrangement links TRBV29-1 to TRBJ2-3, with a tentative D call TRBD1 (5 bases). Trimming removed 4 bases at V and 2 bases at J, with 16 bases between. The CDR3 is made up of 15 amino acids. Germline V gene data show CDR1 as SQVTM and CDR2 as ANQGSEA. CDR3 sequence reads: CSVAPLGENTDTQYF. The CDR3 coding sequence is TGCAGCGTTGCCCCCTTAGGGGAAAACACAGATACGCAGTATTTT.